This T cell receptor beta chain originates from a study listed by TCRdb under 2016. The study in broad terms: The research examined where HIV persistence comes from in people whose immune systems controlled HIV infection without treatment.

The library was produced with 5' RACE. The sequencer was an Illumina HiSeq 2000. TCRdb handled the public reads itself, with Q25 trimming in fastp and clone calling in MiXCR, and kept productive beta chains. A single entry per CDR3 protein holds the most common genes and DNA from its merged rows. Counted in this sample were 3,000 or so distinct CDR3 sequences; approximately 6.7% of them appeared once. The biggest ten clones account for less than 6.5% of the sample. This clonotype turned up a few times. Its specific antigen is unknown. Per-nucleotide qualities are absent, and no much larger clonotype sits a single base away. After removal of 1 base from V and 2 bases from J, the junction retains 7 bases not matched to a gene. Reading from cysteine to phenylalanine, the CDR3 counts 16 amino acids. Only CDR3 DNA is held: 48 bases, read in frame from base 1. CDR1 and CDR2 are drawn from the germline V gene (reference sequence): LNHNV, YYDKDF.

The origin of this receptor is a female donor with HIV. This chain is built from TRBV15 and TRBJ2-5; 7 of the junction bases match TRBD1. Sequences were obtained from total memory T cells from blood PBMCs. Per the publication, the cell subset or site label means: transitional memory CD4+ T cells. The nucleotide sequence is TGTGCCACCAGCAGAGTAGTGAGACAGGGTCAAGAGACCCAGTACTTC. Its protein product is CATSRVVRQGQETQYF. The reference TRBV15 and TRBJ2-5 proteins fill in what lies around the CDR3, so the full variable domain reads DAMVIQNPRYQVTQFGKPVTLSCSQTLNHNVMYWYQQKSSQAPKLLFHYYDKDFNNEADTPDNFQSRRPNTSFCFLDIRSPGLGDTAMYLCATSRVVRQGQETQYFGPGTRLLVL.